This TCR beta chain stems from a study of cytomegalovirus exposure and HLA in healthy donors. Study overall: Sequencing of approximately 190 million T cells in an earlier analysis found more than 100 million unique TCR beta sequences.

General study results and limits: Indistinguishable V segments, including TRBV6-2 and TRBV6-3, were excluded.

A word on this clone: The antigen is undetermined.

Vbeta (60) and Jbeta (13) primers were used in the PCR. Produced via immunoSEQ multiplex PCR; TCRdb's table is partial and in-frame only. Of some 140,000 clones listed, over 70% were seen once; the top ten hold 2.1%. The length of the CDR3 is 16 residues. The germline CDR1 and CDR2 sequences are SGHRS and YFSETQ. Trimming at V came to 4 bases and at J to 1 base, leaving 6 bases not matched to a gene. The sample comprised PBMCs. This receptor was identified in a man aged 25 to 40 in good health and CMV-seronegative. The rearrangement links TRBV5-1 to TRBJ1-1; 11 positions agree with TRBD1. As DNA, the CDR3 is TGCGCCAGCAGCATCGGACAGGGGGCCTCGAACACTGAAGCTTTCTTT. Protein sequence: CASSIGQGASNTEAFF.